These T cell receptor beta chains were read from a single sample in a study of T-cell memory formation after mild COVID-19. TCRdb analysed the 5' RACE reads with MiXCR anew, one entry per CDR3 protein. Counted here are 35,000 to 45,000 distinct CDR3 sequences, less than 7.5% occurring once; the ten biggest clones make up approximately 1.5%. The sequencing sample was made of PBMCs or a T cell subset sorted from them (not recorded which). The receptors were gathered from a man between 18 and 35 years old who had mild COVID-19 (a few samples of this study predate the infection). Cell type and time point are not known. Both conserved end residues are part of each CDR3. Each record gives: D gene, V gene, clone size, CDR3 length, J gene, CDR3 DNA, CDR3 protein. A D gene is named only where the DNA matches it firmly. The size field is filled for only some rows; it gives once, few, many or a size class.

d_gene: .
v_gene: TRBV6-1
abundance: .
len: 13
j_gene: TRBJ2-5
CDR3nt: TGTGCCAGCAGTGGGTCTGTCCAAGAGACCCAGTACTTC
CDR3aa: CASSGSVQETQYF

d_gene: .
v_gene: TRBV5-1
abundance: many
len: 17
j_gene: TRBJ2-1
CDR3nt: TGCGCCAGCAGCTTGGCCATCGGGGGACCCGTGGCCAATGAGCAGTTCTTC
CDR3aa: CASSLAIGGPVANEQFF

d_gene: .
v_gene: TRBV12-3/TRBV12-4
abundance: few
len: 14
j_gene: TRBJ1-4
CDR3nt: TGTGCCAGCAGTTTAGTCCCAGGGGAGGAAAAACTGTTTTTT
CDR3aa: CASSLVPGEEKLFF

d_gene: .
v_gene: TRBV10-3
abundance: few
len: 16
j_gene: TRBJ1-2
CDR3nt: TGTGCCATCAGGCAACTTCAGGGGCAACTATCGGAGGGCTACACCTTC
CDR3aa: CAIRQLQGQLSEGYTF

d_gene: .
v_gene: TRBV2
abundance: few
len: 14
j_gene: TRBJ2-1
CDR3nt: TGTGCCAGCCGCCTATGGGGGGAGGACAATGAGCAGTTCTTC
CDR3aa: CASRLWGEDNEQFF

d_gene: .
v_gene: TRBV19
abundance: .
len: 14
j_gene: TRBJ1-1
CDR3nt: TGTGCCAGCGGACGCAACGGCCTGGGGTCTGAAGCTTTCTTT
CDR3aa: CASGRNGLGSEAFF

d_gene: .
v_gene: TRBV7-9
abundance: many
len: 12
j_gene: TRBJ2-3
CDR3nt: TGTGCCAGCAGCCGAACCCAAGATACGCAGTATTTT
CDR3aa: CASSRTQDTQYF

d_gene: .
v_gene: TRBV5-1
abundance: few
len: 14
j_gene: TRBJ2-5
CDR3nt: TGCGCCAGCAGCTTGGTCCCGGGACGAGAGACCCAGTACTTC
CDR3aa: CASSLVPGRETQYF

d_gene: .
v_gene: TRBV23-1
abundance: .
len: 14
j_gene: TRBJ2-5
CDR3nt: TGCGCCAGCACTGCACTAGGGACGGGGGAGACCCAGTACTTC
CDR3aa: CASTALGTGETQYF

d_gene: .
v_gene: TRBV24-1
abundance: few
len: 15
j_gene: TRBJ2-1
CDR3nt: TGTGCCACCAGTGATGGGTTAAGGGGCAAAAATGAGCAGTTCTTC
CDR3aa: CATSDGLRGKNEQFF

d_gene: TRBD1
v_gene: TRBV12-5
abundance: few
len: 14
j_gene: TRBJ2-3
CDR3nt: TGTGCTAGTGGTTCGCGGACAGGGGCAGATACGCAGTATTTT
CDR3aa: CASGSRTGADTQYF

d_gene: .
v_gene: TRBV7-9
abundance: .
len: 12
j_gene: TRBJ1-2
CDR3nt: TGTGCCAGCAGCTCCTCGATCCAGCGCTACACCTTC
CDR3aa: CASSSSIQRYTF

d_gene: TRBD1
v_gene: TRBV2
abundance: many
len: 15
j_gene: TRBJ1-4
CDR3nt: TGTGCCAGCAGTGAAGCAGGAGGGGGCTATGAAAAACTGTTTTTT
CDR3aa: CASSEAGGGYEKLFF

d_gene: .
v_gene: TRBV6-2/TRBV6-3
abundance: few
len: 16
j_gene: TRBJ1-2
CDR3nt: TGTGCCCACGCCTCTTATAGACAGGACAACAACTATGGCTACACCTTC
CDR3aa: CAHASYRQDNNYGYTF

d_gene: .
v_gene: TRBV6-5
abundance: many
len: 13
j_gene: TRBJ2-3
CDR3nt: TGTGCCAGCAAGGGAAGCAGCACAGATACGCAGTATTTT
CDR3aa: CASKGSSTDTQYF

d_gene: .
v_gene: TRBV7-9
abundance: .
len: 15
j_gene: TRBJ1-4
CDR3nt: TGTGCCAGCAGCTTACACGCCCGAGTGGGGCCGAAACTGTTTTTT
CDR3aa: CASSLHARVGPKLFF

d_gene: .
v_gene: TRBV28
abundance: .
len: 14
j_gene: TRBJ2-5
CDR3nt: TGTGCCAGCAGATCCGACGGGACACCTGGGACCCAGTACTTC
CDR3aa: CASRSDGTPGTQYF

d_gene: .
v_gene: TRBV7-2
abundance: many
len: 15
j_gene: TRBJ2-1
CDR3nt: TGTGCTTCAACGCCACACACAGGGACCCCATTTGAGCAGTTCTTC
CDR3aa: CASTPHTGTPFEQFF

d_gene: .
v_gene: TRBV12-3/TRBV12-4
abundance: .
len: 14
j_gene: TRBJ2-2
CDR3nt: TGTGCCACCACGGACAGACCGAACACCGGGGAGCTGTTTTTT
CDR3aa: CATTDRPNTGELFF

d_gene: .
v_gene: TRBV24-1
abundance: few
len: 11
j_gene: TRBJ2-1
CDR3nt: TGTGCCACCAGTGATTTCGATGAGCAGTTCTTC
CDR3aa: CATSDFDEQFF

d_gene: TRBD2
v_gene: TRBV24-1
abundance: few
len: 16
j_gene: TRBJ2-2
CDR3nt: TGTGCCACCAGTGAGCCGGGACTAGACGATTCCGGGGAGCTGTTTTTT
CDR3aa: CATSEPGLDDSGELFF

d_gene: TRBD1
v_gene: TRBV12-3/TRBV12-4
abundance: .
len: 13
j_gene: TRBJ1-3
CDR3nt: TGTGCCAGCAGCCCGACAGGGGGAAACACCATATATTTT
CDR3aa: CASSPTGGNTIYF

d_gene: .
v_gene: TRBV7-9
abundance: many
len: 12
j_gene: TRBJ2-5
CDR3nt: TGTGCCAGCAGCTTACTCCAAGAGACCCAGTACTTC
CDR3aa: CASSLLQETQYF

d_gene: TRBD2
v_gene: TRBV6-2/TRBV6-3
abundance: few
len: 17
j_gene: TRBJ2-5
CDR3nt: TGTGCCAGTCGGCGGGGGCCGGGACTAGCGGGGGACGGGACCCAGTACTTC
CDR3aa: CASRRGPGLAGDGTQYF

d_gene: TRBD1
v_gene: TRBV11-2
abundance: .
len: 14
j_gene: TRBJ1-1
CDR3nt: TGTGCCAGCAGCTTGCGGACAGGGAGCACTGAAGCTTTCTTT
CDR3aa: CASSLRTGSTEAFF

d_gene: .
v_gene: TRBV21-1
abundance: many
len: 15
j_gene: TRBJ2-2
CDR3nt: TGTGCCAGCAGCCCCACAGGGAATACCACCGGGGAGCTGTTTTTT
CDR3aa: CASSPTGNTTGELFF

d_gene: .
v_gene: TRBV12-3/TRBV12-4
abundance: .
len: 18
j_gene: TRBJ2-6
CDR3nt: TGTGCCAGCAGCCGCCGGACCCGCGATCCCTCTGGGGCCAACGTCCTGACTTTC
CDR3aa: CASSRRTRDPSGANVLTF

d_gene: TRBD1
v_gene: TRBV5-1
abundance: .
len: 13
j_gene: TRBJ1-2
CDR3nt: TGCGCCAGCAGCGCAGACAGGGTTGATGGCTACACCTTC
CDR3aa: CASSADRVDGYTF

d_gene: TRBD1
v_gene: TRBV6-6
abundance: .
len: 17
j_gene: TRBJ1-2
CDR3nt: TGTGCCAGCAGTTACTCTGGACAGGGGGCCCCCGGGGGTGGCTACACCTTC
CDR3aa: CASSYSGQGAPGGGYTF